The clone carrying this T cell receptor beta chain was observed a few times. Its antigen remains unidentified. These data belong to a study of immune cell composition in non-small cell lung cancer. Study at large: Tumours were mainly lung adenocarcinoma or squamous cell carcinoma.

Template was genomic DNA from frozen, unsorted single-cell suspensions. The length of the CDR3 is 12 residues. Germline V gene sequence: CDR1 LNHDA, CDR2 SQIVND (reference sequence). Between the trimmed V and J ends, which lost 3 bases and 8 bases, there was a span of 10 bases. Whole-study results and caveats: Tumour-associated clones >0.5% occurred in roughly 30% of adenocarcinomas, approximately 79% of squamous. In adenocarcinoma, maximal tumour-associated clone frequency tracked TIL tumour reactivity.

Clones were sequenced by immunoSEQ multiplex PCR, and TCRdb holds only the in-frame ones, with some missing. In the table there are over 12,000 clones, roughly 69% of which are singletons. This TCR derives from a human donor with non-small cell lung cancer. The specimen was lung tumor tissue. This rearrangement joins TRBV19 to TRBJ1-2; no clear D gene. CDR3 DNA: TGTGCCAGTAGTATTCGACAAAGAGGCTACACCTTC. Translation gives CASSIRQRGYTF.